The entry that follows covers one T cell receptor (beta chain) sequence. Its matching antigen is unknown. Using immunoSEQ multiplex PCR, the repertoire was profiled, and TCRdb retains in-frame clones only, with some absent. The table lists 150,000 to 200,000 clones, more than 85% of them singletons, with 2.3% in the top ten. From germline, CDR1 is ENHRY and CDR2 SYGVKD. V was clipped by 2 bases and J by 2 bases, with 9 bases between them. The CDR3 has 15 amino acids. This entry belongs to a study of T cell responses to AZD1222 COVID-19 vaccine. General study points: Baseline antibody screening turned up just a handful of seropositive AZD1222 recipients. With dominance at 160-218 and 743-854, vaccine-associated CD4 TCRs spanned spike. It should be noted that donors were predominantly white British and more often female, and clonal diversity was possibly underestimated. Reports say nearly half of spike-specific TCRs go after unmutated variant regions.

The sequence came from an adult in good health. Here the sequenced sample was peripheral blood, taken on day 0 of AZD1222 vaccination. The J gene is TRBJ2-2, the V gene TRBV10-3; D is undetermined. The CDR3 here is CAISELPSNTGELFF. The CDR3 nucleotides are TGTGCCATCAGTGAGCTCCCCAGTAACACCGGGGAGCTGTTTTTT.